Listed here are 8 T cell receptor beta chains from one sample, sequenced in a study of cytomegalovirus exposure and HLA in healthy donors. Primers included in the PCR were 60 Vbeta and 13 Jbeta primers. Sequencing used immunoSEQ multiplex PCR; TCRdb keeps in-frame clones, though not all of them. The table includes about 170,000 clones, under 80% detected once. Material: PBMCs. These receptors came from a female donor in good health and CMV-seronegative.

This clone was observed a few times. V is TRBV29-1 and J is TRBJ1-1, with 9 bases lining up with TRBD1. Germline V gene sequence: CDR1 SQVTM, CDR2 ANQGSEA. The CDR3 totals 16 residues. Unmatched junction bases numbered 8, after V lost 3 bases and J lost 0 bases. CDR3 DNA sequence: TGCAGCGTTGAGGGGACAGGGTGGGACATGAACACTGAAGCTTTCTTT. As protein: CSVEGTGWDMNTEAFF.

V usage is TRBV7-2 and J usage is TRBJ2-3; possible D gene TRBD2, 7 bases. Germline CDR1 and CDR2: SGHTA and FQGNSA. This CDR3 region has 15 residues. Trimming stripped 5 bases from V and 4 bases from J, with 16 bases between. The CDR3 loop reads CASSTWGGAADTQYF. The CDR3 coding sequence is TGTGCCAGCAGCACTTGGGGGGGGGCCGCAGATACGCAGTATTTT. Complete variable domain (other parts from reference TRBV7-2 and TRBJ2-3): GAGVSQSPSNKVTEKGKDVELRCDPISGHTALYWYRQSLGQGLEFLIYFQGNSAPDKSGLPSDRFSAERTGGSVSTLTIQRTQQEDSAVYLCASSTWGGAADTQYFGPGTRLTVL.

The genes are TRBV15 and TRBJ1-5, with 9 positions matching TRBD1. CDR1 and CDR2 from the germline V gene are LNHNV and YYDKDF (reference sequence). V lost 4 bases to trimming and J lost 3 bases; unmatched junction nucleotides: 19. The CDR3 length is 20 residues. CDR3 protein: CATSTPRRRQGVVDNQPQHF. The CDR3, as DNA: TGTGCCACCAGCACACCCCGGCGCCGACAGGGGGTTGTCGACAATCAGCCCCAGCATTTT.

The chain uses TRBV27 and TRBJ1-2; the match to TRBD1 covers 7 bases. V dropped 5 bases and J dropped 4; count of bases not matched to a gene: 7. The CDR3 is made up of 14 amino acids. Germline lookup yields CDR1 MNHEY and CDR2 SMNVEV (reference sequence). The CDR3 here is CASSLDRAIYGYTF. The CDR3 nucleotides read TGTGCCAGCAGTCTCGACAGGGCCATCTATGGCTACACCTTC.

This clone was counted once. The CDR3 is CAWSEASGGTHEQFF. Written as DNA, the CDR3 is TGTGCCTGGAGTGAAGCTAGCGGGGGGACCCATGAGCAGTTCTTC. The chain carries TRBV30 and TRBJ2-1, with TRBD2 identical over 11 bases. The V segment lost 1 base and the J segment 8 bases; nucleotides outside the gene matches: 7. Per the germline V gene, CDR1 is GTSNPN and CDR2 is SVGIG (reference sequence). This CDR3 has 15 residues.

This clone was seen more than once but under ten times. The chain links TRBV5-1 to TRBJ2-3; 12 bases line up with TRBD2. CDR3 length: 16 residues. The germline V gene encodes CDR1 SGHRS and CDR2 YFSETQ. Losses at the gene ends were 4 bases for V and 5 bases for J; bases not matched to a gene: 8. In DNA, the CDR3 is TGCGCCAGCAGCAAGACTAGCGGGGGACTAAAAGATACGCAGTATTTT. Protein: CASSKTSGGLKDTQYF.

The V call is TRBV4-3, the J call TRBJ1-6; TRBD1 matches at 9 bases. With 4 bases clipped from V and 9 bases from J, the junction kept 4 bases outside the gene matches. CDR3 length: 14 amino acids. Germline V gives CDR1 LGHNA, CDR2 YSLEER. CDR3 sequence reads: CASSLGQGGSPLHF. Written as DNA, the CDR3 is TGCGCCAGCAGCCTGGGACAGGGAGGTTCACCCCTCCACTTT.

The rearrangement joins TRBV7-9 to TRBJ1-1; TRBD1 matches at 8 bases. Per germline, CDR1 SEHNR and CDR2 FQNEAQ (reference sequence). Unmatched junction bases numbered 5, after V lost 4 bases and J lost 1 base. CDR3 size: 15 residues. This CDR3 is CASSSPGTGNTEAFF. The CDR3 nucleotides read TGTGCCAGCAGCTCACCCGGGACAGGGAACACTGAAGCTTTCTTT.